These T cell receptor beta chains were read from a single sample in a study of human T cells and chemical hapten exposure. TCRdb itself ran the reads through MiXCR, one entry per CDR3 protein. This table has 95,000 to 150,000 distinct CDR3 sequences, over 7.5% appearing once. The sequencing sample was made of whole blood. The receptor source for this set is a human donor in good health. Some clones in this sample may be carry-over from other donors' samples. CDR3s include the opening cysteine and the closing phenylalanine or tryptophan. D genes are given only for firm matches. A row's size may be missing; if present it is once, few, many or a size class.

d_call,v_call,clone_size,cdr3_length,j_call,cdr3_aa,cdr3_nt
TRBD1,TRBV12-3/TRBV12-4,many,17,TRBJ1-1,CASRPGQNVLTNTEAFF,TGTGCCAGCAGGCCGGGACAGAACGTTTTGACGAACACTGAAGCTTTCTTT
.,TRBV18,.,14,TRBJ2-7,CASSPPERFYEQYF,TGTGCCAGCTCACCACCGGAGAGATTCTACGAGCAGTACTTC
TRBD1,TRBV9,.,18,TRBJ2-6,CASSASGTGGAGANVLTF,TGTGCCAGCAGCGCCTCCGGGACAGGGGGCGCTGGGGCCAACGTCCTGACTTTC
TRBD2,TRBV20-1,many,16,TRBJ2-2,CSARDRSGWNTGELFF,TGCAGTGCTAGAGATCGTAGCGGGTGGAACACCGGGGAGCTGTTTTTT
TRBD1,TRBV12-3/TRBV12-4,.,16,TRBJ1-4,CASSLGQGGLNEKLFF,TGTGCCAGCAGTTTAGGGCAGGGGGGATTGAATGAAAAACTGTTTTTT
.,TRBV10-3,many,14,TRBJ1-1,CAISATGRDTEAFF,TGTGCCATCAGTGCTACAGGGCGGGACACTGAAGCTTTCTTT
.,TRBV5-1,many,13,TRBJ1-5,CASSLGENQPQHF,TGCGCCAGCAGCTTGGGAGAGAATCAGCCCCAGCATTTT
TRBD1,TRBV14,.,18,TRBJ2-1,CASSHRSRWHRGYNEQFF,TGTGCCAGCAGCCACAGATCGAGGTGGCACAGGGGGTACAATGAGCAGTTCTTC
.,TRBV20-1,.,16,TRBJ2-3,CSARDVFAVSTDTQYF,TGCAGTGCTAGAGACGTTTTCGCGGTCAGCACAGATACGCAGTATTTT
.,TRBV6-1,few,15,TRBJ2-7,CASSEGPGDFYEQYF,TGTGCCAGCAGTGAAGGCCCAGGCGATTTCTACGAGCAGTACTTC
.,TRBV5-1,many,15,TRBJ2-3,CASSLVPGGTDTQYF,TGCGCCAGCAGCTTGGTTCCAGGGGGCACAGATACGCAGTATTTT
TRBD1,TRBV14,many,15,TRBJ2-1,CASSQHRGPYNEQFF,TGTGCCAGCAGCCAGCACAGGGGGCCGTACAATGAGCAGTTCTTC
.,TRBV6-1,.,13,TRBJ2-1,CASSEFVGYEQFF,TGTGCCAGCAGTGAATTCGTGGGTTACGAGCAGTTCTTC
.,TRBV5-1,many,13,TRBJ2-5,CASSLAQQETQYF,TGCGCCAGCAGCTTGGCCCAACAAGAGACCCAGTACTTC
.,TRBV12-3/TRBV12-4,many,17,TRBJ2-4,CASTSPRWGIGKNIQYF,TGTGCCAGCACCTCGCCCCGCTGGGGCATAGGCAAAAACATTCAGTACTTC
TRBD1,TRBV11-1,many,16,TRBJ2-1,CASSLPGTGAVNEQFF,TGTGCCAGCAGCTTACCCGGGACAGGGGCCGTGAATGAGCAGTTCTTC
TRBD1,TRBV29-1,.,15,TRBJ2-7,CSVVDRQGSKNEQYF,TGCAGCGTTGTGGACCGACAGGGGTCGAAGAACGAGCAGTACTTC
TRBD1,TRBV7-9,few,14,TRBJ2-7,CASSSPTGIHEQYF,TGTGCCAGCAGCTCCCCGACAGGGATCCACGAGCAGTACTTC
.,TRBV6-6,many,13,TRBJ1-5,CASSTQGAQPQHF,TGTGCCAGCAGTACACAGGGTGCTCAGCCCCAGCATTTT
.,TRBV20-1,many,15,TRBJ1-5,CSARATGREVQPQHF,TGCAGTGCTAGAGCGACGGGGAGGGAGGTTCAGCCCCAGCATTTT
.,TRBV2,few,15,TRBJ1-5,CASSEQGTGNQPQHF,TGTGCCAGCAGTGAGCAGGGGACTGGCAATCAGCCCCAGCATTTT
TRBD2,TRBV6-4,many,15,TRBJ2-1,CASSESSGGADEQFF,TGTGCCAGCAGTGAGAGTAGCGGGGGGGCTGATGAGCAGTTCTTC
.,TRBV6-6,.,17,TRBJ1-2,CASSRVAGHPEIYGYTF,TGTGCCAGCAGTCGGGTCGCGGGACACCCTGAGATCTATGGCTACACCTTC
.,TRBV27,few,15,TRBJ2-2,CASKRGQVNTGELFF,TGTGCCAGCAAACGGGGGCAGGTTAACACCGGGGAGCTGTTTTTT
.,TRBV27,many,14,TRBJ1-2,CASRKTGSHYGYTF,TGTGCCAGCAGGAAAACAGGGTCTCACTATGGCTACACCTTC
TRBD1,TRBV27,many,16,TRBJ1-1,CASSPRTGGVGTEAFF,TGTGCCAGCAGTCCCCGGACAGGTGGGGTCGGCACTGAAGCTTTCTTT
.,TRBV9,.,15,TRBJ1-1,CASSVVTGLNTEAFF,TGTGCCAGCAGCGTAGTAACGGGGTTGAACACTGAAGCTTTCTTT
.,TRBV12-3/TRBV12-4,.,15,TRBJ2-7,CASSLSGQGFYEQYF,TGTGCCAGCAGTTTATCGGGCCAGGGCTTCTACGAGCAGTACTTC
.,TRBV3-1,.,15,TRBJ2-7,CASSLGGSVSYEQYF,TGTGCCAGCAGCCTGGGAGGCAGCGTCTCCTACGAGCAGTACTTC